This T cell receptor (beta chain) was sequenced during a study of vaccination and CD4 T cells after COVID-19. As for this clonotype: Its antigen is undetermined.

Sequenced with the Oncomine TCR Beta short-read assay was DNA taken from cultured CD4+ T cells. TCRdb ran MiXCR on the PCR reads and lists one entry per CDR3 protein. In the table there are about 17,000 distinct CDR3 sequences, approximately 45% of which are singletons. Noted time point: late sampling 161 to 241 days after vaccination in a few convalescent patients. Treatment reported: roughly 11-day PBMC culture with coronavirus spike peptide pools or control peptides (ViraFEST assay). Positive PCR dates spanned March to December 2020, predating US Alpha, Beta and Delta variants. Fresh replacement IL-2 medium substituted for half the medium on days 3 and 7. The CDR3 length is 14 residues. Germline V CDR1 and CDR2: ENHRY, SYGVKD. V lost 7 bases to trimming and J lost 4 bases; unmatched junction nucleotides: 7.

Sequencing used CD4+ T cells from blood, cultured in vitro, obtained about 7 months after SARS-CoV-2 vaccination. The chain joins TRBV10-3 to TRBJ1-1; 9 bases line up with TRBD1. The receptor comes from a human donor who had recovered from COVID-19. CDR3 region: CAINQQGAGTEAFF. The CDR3, as DNA: TGTGCCATCAACCAACAGGGGGCGGGCACTGAAGCTTTCTTT.